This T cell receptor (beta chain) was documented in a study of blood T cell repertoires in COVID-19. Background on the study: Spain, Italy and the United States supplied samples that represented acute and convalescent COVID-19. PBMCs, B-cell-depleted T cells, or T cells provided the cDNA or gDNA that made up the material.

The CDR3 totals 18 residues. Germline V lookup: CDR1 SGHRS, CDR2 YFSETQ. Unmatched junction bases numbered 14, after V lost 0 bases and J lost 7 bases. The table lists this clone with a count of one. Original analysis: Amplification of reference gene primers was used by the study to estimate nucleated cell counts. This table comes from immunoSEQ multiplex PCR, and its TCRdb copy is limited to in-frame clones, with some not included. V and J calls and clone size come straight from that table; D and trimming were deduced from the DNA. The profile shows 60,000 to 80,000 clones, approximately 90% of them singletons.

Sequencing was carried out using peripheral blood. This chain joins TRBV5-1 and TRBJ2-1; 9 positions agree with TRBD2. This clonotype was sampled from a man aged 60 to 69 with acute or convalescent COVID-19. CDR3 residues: CASSLGTFAGGRRNEQFF. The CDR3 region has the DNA TGCGCCAGCAGCTTGGGGACCTTTGCGGGGGGGCGAAGGAATGAGCAGTTCTTC.